A selection of T cell receptor beta chains follows, all from one sample in a study of blood T cell repertoires in COVID-19. Clones were read by immunoSEQ multiplex PCR, and TCRdb kept only the in-frame ones, dropping some. The sample includes approximately 140,000 clones, around 89% of them seen just once. The sequencing input was peripheral blood. These receptors all stem from a man aged 18 to 35 with COVID-19, enrolled during active disease. The CDR3 runs from the conserved cysteine through the conserved F or W. The D gene is left open where the match is weak. The size of a clone is reported for some rows only, either as once, few or many, or as a class for expanded clones.

V gene	J gene	D gene	clone size	CDR3 protein	CDR3 DNA
TRBV1	TRBJ2-3	-	-	CTSSVSGSTDTQYF	TGCACCAGCAGCGTTAGCGGGAGCACAGATACGCAGTATTTT
TRBV5-6	TRBJ2-3	TRBD1	-	CASSFGQGAQYF	TGTGCCAGCAGCTTCGGACAGGGGGCGCAGTATTTT
TRBV15	TRBJ2-7	TRBD1	-	CATSRVADRDEQYF	TGTGCCACCAGCAGAGTGGCCGACAGGGACGAGCAGTACTTC
TRBV3-1/TRBV3-2	TRBJ2-7	TRBD1	-	CASSLNAGQGYEQYF	TGTGCCAGCAGCCTTAATGCGGGACAGGGCTACGAGCAGTACTTC
TRBV9	TRBJ2-2	-	-	CASSPPSAELFF	TGTGCCAGCAGCCCGCCCAGCGCGGAGCTGTTTTTT
TRBV7-9	TRBJ2-7	TRBD1	-	CASSLSPGTVYEQYF	TGTGCCAGCTCACTCTCCCCCGGGACAGTCTACGAGCAGTACTTC
TRBV28	TRBJ1-1	TRBD1	-	CASSAGTGRAEAFF	TGTGCCAGCAGTGCCGGGACAGGGAGGGCTGAAGCTTTCTTT
TRBV28	TRBJ1-5	-	once	CASNSLFQPQHF	TGTGCCAGCAATTCCCTGTTTCAGCCCCAGCATTTT
TRBV9	TRBJ2-7	-	-	CASSVGGAHEQYF	TGTGCCAGCAGCGTGGGGGGGGCCCACGAGCAGTACTTC
TRBV28	TRBJ2-5	TRBD2	-	CASKKVGLAGLQETQYF	TGTGCCAGCAAGAAGGTAGGACTAGCGGGACTGCAAGAGACCCAGTACTTC
TRBV5-6	TRBJ1-1	TRBD1	-	CASSSRTGPEAFF	TGTGCCAGCAGCTCGAGGACAGGGCCTGAAGCTTTCTTT
TRBV28	TRBJ1-5	-	-	CASSTPTTNQPQHF	TGTGCCAGCAGTACCCCTACTACAAATCAGCCCCAGCATTTT
TRBV12-5	TRBJ2-1	TRBD1	few	CASGLGRDRVIVNEQFF	TGTGCTAGTGGTTTGGGCCGGGACAGGGTTATAGTCAATGAGCAGTTCTTC
TRBV30	TRBJ1-2	-	-	CAWSVIESTNYGYTF	TGTGCCTGGAGTGTAATAGAGTCTACTAACTATGGCTACACCTTC
TRBV4-1	TRBJ2-1	-	-	CASSLLARGHEQFF	TGCGCCAGCAGCCTCTTGGCCAGGGGCCATGAGCAGTTCTTC
TRBV21-1	TRBJ2-1	-	-	CARLDWGGKGYNEQFF	TGTGCCAGACTCGACTGGGGGGGCAAGGGTTACAATGAGCAGTTCTTC
TRBV27	TRBJ2-2	TRBD2	few	CASRPGLAGENTGELFF	TGTGCCAGCAGGCCGGGACTAGCGGGAGAGAACACCGGGGAGCTGTTTTTT
TRBV27	TRBJ1-4	TRBD1	-	CASRGTGTGKLLF	TGTGCCAGCAGGGGGACAGGGACCGGCAAACTGCTTTTT
TRBV19	TRBJ2-7	-	-	CASSRLATSYEQYF	TGTGCCAGTAGTCGCCTAGCTACAAGCTACGAGCAGTACTTC
TRBV30	TRBJ2-1	-	-	CAWNRNNEQFF	TGTGCCTGGAACAGGAACAATGAGCAGTTCTTC
TRBV6-1	TRBJ2-1	-	-	CASSEASIYNEQFF	TGTGCCAGCAGTGAAGCGTCAATTTACAATGAGCAGTTCTTC
TRBV7-9	TRBJ2-4	TRBD1	-	CASSPKGDRGRKNIQYF	TGTGCCAGCAGCCCCAAGGGGGACAGGGGGAGAAAAAACATTCAGTACTTC